The entry below gives a single T cell receptor beta chain sequence along with its context. Its antigen is unidentified. Other nucleotide sequences in the sample specify the same CDR3. The data were taken from a study of cytomegalovirus exposure and HLA in healthy donors. Study conclusions and caveats: In the roughly 120 validation repertoires, a later analysis found that first-cohort TCR clusters tended to co-occur. For most TCR sequences rarity was the rule, although some public TCRs occurred in many donors.

The CDR3 sequence is 14 residues long. V gave up 6 bases and J gave up 1 base; unmatched junction bases: 1. Germline loops: CDR1 MDHEN, CDR2 SYDVKM. Only in-frame clones appear in the TCRdb table, and some are missing; sequencing was by immunoSEQ multiplex PCR. The sample holds approximately 210,000 clones, 70% to 90% seen once. The gene calls are TRBV28 and TRBJ2-7, with TRBD2 identical over 12 bases. This TCR was recovered from a young woman in good health and CMV-seronegative. Sequencing was performed on PBMCs. CDR3 DNA: TGTGCCAGCAGGCTAGCGGGAGGGTCCTACGAGCAGTACTTC. Protein: CASRLAGGSYEQYF.